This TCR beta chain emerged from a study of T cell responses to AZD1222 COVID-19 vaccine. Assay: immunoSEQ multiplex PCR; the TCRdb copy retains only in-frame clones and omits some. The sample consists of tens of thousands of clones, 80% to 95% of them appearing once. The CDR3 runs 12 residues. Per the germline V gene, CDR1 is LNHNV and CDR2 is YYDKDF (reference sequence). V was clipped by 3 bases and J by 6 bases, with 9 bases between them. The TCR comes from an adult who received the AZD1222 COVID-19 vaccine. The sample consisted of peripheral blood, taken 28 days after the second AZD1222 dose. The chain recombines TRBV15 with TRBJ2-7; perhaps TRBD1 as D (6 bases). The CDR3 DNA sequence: TGTGCCACCAGCAGTACAGGGTCCGAGCAGTACTTC. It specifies CATSSTGSEQYF.